This TCR beta chain came from a study of cytotoxic CD8 clonotypes in ibrutinib-treated CLL. About the study: Included were about 11 relapsed/refractory and approximately 15 treatment-naive patients, of whom 17 to 18 were IGHV unmutated.

Study results and caveats: An increase in clonality occurred at ibrutinib response, followed by a return toward baseline at progression.

The repertoire was sequenced with immunoSEQ multiplex PCR; TCRdb's copy has only in-frame clones and lacks some. The sample holds some 140,000 clones, 85% to 95% seen once. Germline CDR1 SQVTM, CDR2 ANQGSEA. Trimming removed 8 bases at V and 10 bases at J, with 18 bases between. The CDR3 loop spans 12 amino acids. Comments on this clone: Its antigen is as yet unknown.

This TCR was sampled from a human donor with chronic lymphocytic leukemia. V usage is TRBV29-1 and J usage is TRBJ2-1; the D gene is possibly TRBD1 (6 bases). Specimen: PBMCs, collected after 12 months of ibrutinib treatment. This chain's CDR3 is CSPQGYNGEQFF. In DNA, the CDR3 is TGCAGCCCCCAGGGGTACAATGGCGAGCAGTTCTTC.